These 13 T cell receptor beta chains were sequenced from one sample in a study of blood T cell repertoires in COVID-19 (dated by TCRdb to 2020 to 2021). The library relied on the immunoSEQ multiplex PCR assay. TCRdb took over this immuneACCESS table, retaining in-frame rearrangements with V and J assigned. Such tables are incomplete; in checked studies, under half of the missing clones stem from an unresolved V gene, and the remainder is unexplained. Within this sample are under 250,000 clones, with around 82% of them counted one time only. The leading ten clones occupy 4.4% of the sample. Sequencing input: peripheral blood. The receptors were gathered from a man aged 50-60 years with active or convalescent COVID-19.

This chain's CDR3 is CASSFQGASGYTF. CDR3 DNA: TGTGCCAGCAGTTTTCAGGGGGCAAGTGGCTACACCTTC. The V gene is TRBV27, the J gene TRBJ1-2; 8 nucleotides agree with TRBD1. Germline loops: CDR1 MNHEY, CDR2 SMNVEV (reference sequence). The CDR3 runs 13 residues. Trimming cost V 3 bases and J 7 bases; bases outside gene matches: 4.

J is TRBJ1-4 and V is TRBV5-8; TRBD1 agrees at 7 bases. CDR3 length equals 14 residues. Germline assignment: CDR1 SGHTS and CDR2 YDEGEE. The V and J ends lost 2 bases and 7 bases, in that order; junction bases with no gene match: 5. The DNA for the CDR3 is TGTGCCAGCAGCTTTGGACAGGTCGGTGAAAAACTGTTTTTT. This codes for CASSFGQVGEKLFF. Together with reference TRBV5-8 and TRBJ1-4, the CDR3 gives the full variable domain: EAGVTQSPTHLIKTRGQQATLRCSPISGHTSVYWYQQALGLGLQFLLWYDEGEERNRGNFPPRFSGRQFPNYSSELNVNALELEDSALYLCASSFGQVGEKLFFGSGTQLSVL.

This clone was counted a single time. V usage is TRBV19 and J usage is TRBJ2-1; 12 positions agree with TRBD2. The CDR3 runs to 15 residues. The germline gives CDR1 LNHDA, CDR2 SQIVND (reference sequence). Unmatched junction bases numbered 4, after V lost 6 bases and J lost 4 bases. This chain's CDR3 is CASRTSGGRYNEQFF. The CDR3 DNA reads TGTGCCAGTAGGACTAGCGGGGGACGGTACAATGAGCAGTTCTTC.

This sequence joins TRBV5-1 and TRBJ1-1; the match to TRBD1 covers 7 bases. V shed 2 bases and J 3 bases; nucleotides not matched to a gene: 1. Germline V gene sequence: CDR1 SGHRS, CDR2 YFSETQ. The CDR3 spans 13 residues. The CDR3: CASSFDRDTEAFF. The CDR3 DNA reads TGCGCCAGCAGCTTCGACAGGGACACTGAAGCTTTCTTT.

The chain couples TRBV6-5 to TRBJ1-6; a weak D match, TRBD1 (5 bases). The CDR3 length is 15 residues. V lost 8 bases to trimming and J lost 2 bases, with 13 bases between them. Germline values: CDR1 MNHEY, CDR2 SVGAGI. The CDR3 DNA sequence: TGTGCCAGCCAGGGAGGGGTCGCCTATAATTCACCCCTCCACTTT. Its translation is CASQGGVAYNSPLHF.

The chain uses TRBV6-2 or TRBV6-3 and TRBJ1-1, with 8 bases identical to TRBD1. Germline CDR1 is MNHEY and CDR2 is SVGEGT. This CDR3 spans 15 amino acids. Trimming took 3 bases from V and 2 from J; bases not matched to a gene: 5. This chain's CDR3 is CASSYVGQVNTEAFF. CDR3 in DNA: TGTGCCAGCAGTTATGTGGGACAGGTTAACACTGAAGCTTTCTTT.

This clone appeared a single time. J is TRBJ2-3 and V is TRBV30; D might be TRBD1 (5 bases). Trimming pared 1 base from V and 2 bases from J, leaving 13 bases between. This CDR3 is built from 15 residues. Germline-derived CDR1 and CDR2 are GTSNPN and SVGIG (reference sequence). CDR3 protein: CAWSGNRKITDTQYF. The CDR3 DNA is TGTGCCTGGAGTGGGAACAGGAAAATCACAGATACGCAGTATTTT.

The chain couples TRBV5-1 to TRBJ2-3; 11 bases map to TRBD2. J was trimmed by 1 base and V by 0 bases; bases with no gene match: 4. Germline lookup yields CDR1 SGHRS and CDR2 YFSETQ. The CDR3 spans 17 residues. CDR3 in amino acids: CASSLVLAGGRTDTQYF. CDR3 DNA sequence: TGCGCCAGCAGCTTGGTGCTAGCGGGGGGTCGCACAGATACGCAGTATTTT. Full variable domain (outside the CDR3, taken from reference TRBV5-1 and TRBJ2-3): KAGVTQTPRYLIKTRGQQVTLSCSPISGHRSVSWYQQTPGQGLQFLFEYFSETQRNKGNFPGRFSGRQFSNSRSEMNVSTLELGDSALYLCASSLVLAGGRTDTQYFGPGTRLTVL.

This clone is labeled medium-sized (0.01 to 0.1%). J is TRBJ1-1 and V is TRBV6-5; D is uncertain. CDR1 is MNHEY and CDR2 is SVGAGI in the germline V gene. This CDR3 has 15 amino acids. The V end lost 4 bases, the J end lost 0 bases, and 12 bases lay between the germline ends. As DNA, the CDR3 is TGTGCCAGCAGTTCAACTAAAGCGGTGAACACTGAAGCTTTCTTT. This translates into CASSSTKAVNTEAFF.

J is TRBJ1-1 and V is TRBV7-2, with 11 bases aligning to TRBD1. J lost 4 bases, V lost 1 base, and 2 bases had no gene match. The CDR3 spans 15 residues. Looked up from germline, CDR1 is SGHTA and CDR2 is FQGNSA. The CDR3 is CASSLEGQGGTEAFF. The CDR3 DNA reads TGTGCCAGCAGCTTAGAGGGACAGGGGGGCACTGAAGCTTTCTTT.

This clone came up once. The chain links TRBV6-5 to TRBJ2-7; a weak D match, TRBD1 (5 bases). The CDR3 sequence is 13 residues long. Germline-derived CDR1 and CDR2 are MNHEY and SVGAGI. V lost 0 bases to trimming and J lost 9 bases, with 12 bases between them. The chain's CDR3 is CASSYSGTQGQYF. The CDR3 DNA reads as TGTGCCAGCAGTTACTCAGGTACCCAGGGGCAGTACTTC.

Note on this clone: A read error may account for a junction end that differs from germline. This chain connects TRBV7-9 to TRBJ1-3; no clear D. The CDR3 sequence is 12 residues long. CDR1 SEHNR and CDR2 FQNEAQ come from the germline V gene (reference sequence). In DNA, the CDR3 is TGTGCCAGCAGCTTGTCTGGAGACACCATATATTTT. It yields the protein CASSLSGDTIYF.

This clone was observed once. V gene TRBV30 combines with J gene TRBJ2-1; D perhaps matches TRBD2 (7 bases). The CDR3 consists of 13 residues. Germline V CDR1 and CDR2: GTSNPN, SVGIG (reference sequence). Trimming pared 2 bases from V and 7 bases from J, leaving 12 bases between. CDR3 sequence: CAWSPGGENEQFF. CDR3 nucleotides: TGTGCCTGGAGTCCGGGGGGCGAAAATGAGCAGTTCTTC.